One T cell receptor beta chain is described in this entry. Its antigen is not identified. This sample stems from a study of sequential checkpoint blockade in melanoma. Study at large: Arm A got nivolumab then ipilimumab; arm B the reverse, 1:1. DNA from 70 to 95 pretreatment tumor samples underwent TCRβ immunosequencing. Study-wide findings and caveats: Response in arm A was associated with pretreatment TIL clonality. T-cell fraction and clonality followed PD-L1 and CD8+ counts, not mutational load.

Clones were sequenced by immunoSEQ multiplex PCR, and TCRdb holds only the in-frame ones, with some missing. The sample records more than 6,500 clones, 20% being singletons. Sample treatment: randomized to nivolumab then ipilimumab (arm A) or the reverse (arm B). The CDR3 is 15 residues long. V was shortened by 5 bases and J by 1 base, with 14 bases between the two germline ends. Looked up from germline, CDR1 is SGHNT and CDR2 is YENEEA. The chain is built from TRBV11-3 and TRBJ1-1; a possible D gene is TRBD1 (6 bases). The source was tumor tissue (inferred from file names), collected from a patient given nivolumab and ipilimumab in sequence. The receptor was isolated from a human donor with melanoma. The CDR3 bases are TGTGCCAGCAGCCCGCGACTGGGGGCGAACACTGAAGCTTTCTTT. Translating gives CASSPRLGANTEAFF.